This note documents a single T cell receptor (beta chain) sequence. The record originates from a study of blood T cell repertoires in COVID-19. Whole-study context: Researchers got acute and convalescent COVID-19 samples from the United States, Italy and Spain. T cells, B-cell-depleted T cells, or PBMCs supplied cDNA or gDNA.

This CDR3 is built from 15 residues. Germline CDR1 and CDR2: LNHNV and YYDKDF (reference sequence). The ends lost 2 bases at V and 6 bases at J; junction bases unmatched: 3. In the original processing: It was from reference gene primer amplification that nucleated cell counts were estimated. The table came from immunoSEQ multiplex PCR; TCRdb's copy has only in-frame clones and leaves some out. The DNA gave D and trimming, while V, J and clone size come from that table. The sample contains hundreds of thousands of clones, about 85% of which appear only once. The sequence came from a woman between 18 and 29 years old who had recovered from COVID-19. J is TRBJ1-6 and V is TRBV15; 8 bases agree with TRBD1. Sequencing was performed on peripheral blood. The DNA for the CDR3 is TGTGCCACCAGCAGACAGGGGGCCGGTAATTCACCCCTCCACTTT. This translates into CATSRQGAGNSPLHF.